Listed below are T cell receptor beta chains from one sample, sequenced in a study of CD8 T cells in Susac syndrome. TCRdb re-analysed the immunoSEQ multiplex PCR reads in MiXCR, keeping a single row per CDR3 protein. Of some 300,000 distinct CDR3 sequences detected, approximately 85% appear once; the ten largest clones hold around 0.22%. Sequenced sample: CD8+ T cells from PBMCs. Receptor source: a human donor with multiple sclerosis. Both conserved end residues are part of each CDR3. A D gene is named only where the DNA matches it firmly. Not every row has a clone size; where given, it reads once, few, many or a size class.

D	V	J	size	CDR3	DNA
TRBD2	TRBV25-1	TRBJ2-7	NA	CASGTSGNSDEQYF	TGTGCCAGCGGGACTAGCGGGAATAGTGACGAGCAGTACTTC
TRBD2	TRBV20-1	TRBJ2-7	once	CSASDLAGTVSYEQYF	TGCAGTGCTAGTGACCTAGCGGGAACCGTCTCCTACGAGCAGTACTTC
NA	TRBV19	TRBJ2-7	NA	CASSPGPAQSSYEQYF	TGTGCCAGTAGTCCCGGCCCAGCTCAGAGCTCCTACGAGCAGTACTTC
TRBD2	TRBV5-1	TRBJ2-3	NA	CASSYPAGPTDTQYF	TGCGCCAGCAGCTACCCAGCGGGACCCACAGATACGCAGTATTTT
NA	TRBV7-6	TRBJ2-2	few	CASSLGGGGELFF	TGTGCCAGCAGCTTAGGAGGGGGCGGGGAGCTGTTTTTT
TRBD1	TRBV14	TRBJ2-4	NA	CASSPAGDRAADIQYF	TGTGCCAGCAGCCCGGCGGGGGACAGGGCGGCGGACATTCAGTACTTC
NA	TRBV7-9	TRBJ2-1	NA	CASTSWVGEYNEQFF	TGTGCCAGCACCTCCTGGGTCGGCGAGTACAATGAGCAGTTCTTC
TRBD1	TRBV9	TRBJ2-7	NA	CASSEDRGAYEQYF	TGTGCCAGCAGCGAGGACAGGGGGGCATACGAGCAGTACTTC
TRBD1	TRBV11-2	TRBJ1-4	NA	CASSSGQGRGEKLFF	TGTGCCAGCAGCTCGGGACAGGGAAGAGGAGAAAAACTGTTTTTT
TRBD1	TRBV30	TRBJ2-7	NA	CAWAATGPYEQYF	TGTGCCTGGGCCGCGACAGGGCCCTACGAGCAGTACTTC
NA	TRBV4-2	TRBJ2-1	NA	CASSQVQASLNEQFF	TGTGCCAGCAGCCAAGTACAAGCGTCCCTCAATGAGCAGTTCTTC
NA	TRBV27	TRBJ2-2	NA	CASSPTSYGSNTGELFF	TGTGCCAGCAGTCCTACCTCATACGGGAGTAACACCGGGGAGCTGTTTTTT
TRBD2	TRBV9	TRBJ2-3	NA	CASSGLAGGLSTDTQYF	TGTGCCAGCAGCGGACTAGCGGGAGGTCTCAGCACAGATACGCAGTATTTT
TRBD2	TRBV19	TRBJ2-1	once	CASSTGLAGGFNSYNEQFF	TGTGCCAGTAGTACTGGACTAGCGGGAGGCTTCAACTCCTACAATGAGCAGTTCTTC
NA	TRBV7-8	TRBJ1-1	NA	CASSPQQNTEAFF	TGTGCCAGCAGTCCACAGCAAAACACTGAAGCTTTCTTT